One T cell receptor beta chain is described in this entry. Assay: immunoSEQ multiplex PCR; the TCRdb copy retains only in-frame clones and omits some. The sample lists about 160,000 clones; over 80% were seen once. The data are from a study of blood T cell repertoires in COVID-19. The CDR3 spans 16 residues. CDR1 is MNHEY, CDR2 SMNVEV, per germline (reference sequence). Between the trimmed V and J ends, which lost 5 bases and 2 bases, there was a span of 19 bases. The sample was peripheral blood. The J gene is TRBJ2-7, the V gene TRBV27; D not certain. The clonotype was recovered from a man aged 25-45 years with COVID-19, enrolled during active disease. CDR3 nucleotide sequence: TGTGCCAGCAGTCCCTATACCCGTTCGCGTCCCTACGAGCAGTACTTC. It yields the protein CASSPYTRSRPYEQYF.